The rows below give T cell receptor beta chains drawn from one sample of a study of cytomegalovirus exposure and HLA in healthy donors. The table came from immunoSEQ multiplex PCR; TCRdb's copy has only in-frame clones and leaves some out. The table includes around 200,000 clones, under 85% detected once. The sample taken for sequencing was PBMCs. The receptor set was obtained from a man aged 50 or older in good health and CMV-seronegative. Each CDR3 is given with its conserved first and last residue. The D gene is left open where the match is weak. Clone size appears in some rows only: once, few, many, or a class for an expanded clone.

d_gene	j_gene	abundance	v_gene	CDR3nt	CDR3aa
.	TRBJ2-6	few	TRBV9	TGTGCCAGTGGGTCGGGATTCTCTGGGGCCAACGTCCTGACTTTC	CASGSGFSGANVLTF
TRBD1	TRBJ1-2	.	TRBV18	TGTGCCAGCTCACCACCTACAGGGGGAGATGGCTACACCTTC	CASSPPTGGDGYTF
.	TRBJ1-1	.	TRBV5-1	TGCGCCAGCAGCCACCCAGGAGGTGGGACTGAAGCTTTCTTT	CASSHPGGGTEAFF
TRBD1	TRBJ2-5	.	TRBV18	TGTGCCAGCTCCCGAACCGGGACAGGGTTTAAGGAGACCCAGTACTTC	CASSRTGTGFKETQYF
.	TRBJ2-3	.	TRBV2	TGTGCCAAACGGACTTCTAGCACAGATACGCAGTATTTT	CAKRTSSTDTQYF
.	TRBJ1-3	.	TRBV6-5	TGTGCCAGCAGTTACTCGCCGCTCCAGGGAAACACCATATATTTT	CASSYSPLQGNTIYF
.	TRBJ2-5	.	TRBV19	TGTGCCAGTAGCCCTCCGGAGGTGGAGACCCAGTACTTC	CASSPPEVETQYF
TRBD1	TRBJ1-1	.	TRBV30	TGTGCCGGGATCTCCGGGACAGGGGGCGTAAGGGACACTGAAGCTTTCTTT	CAGISGTGGVRDTEAFF
.	TRBJ2-6	.	TRBV25-1	TGTGCCAGCAGGGCCTCTGGGGCCAACGTCCTGACTTTC	CASRASGANVLTF
.	TRBJ2-1	.	TRBV7-9	TGTGCCAGCACGGGAGTGGAGAGCTCCTACAATGAGCAGTTCTTC	CASTGVESSYNEQFF
TRBD2	TRBJ2-7	.	TRBV4-2	TGTGCCAGCAGCCAAGGACTAGCGCTACCCTACGAGCAGTACTTC	CASSQGLALPYEQYF
.	TRBJ1-4	.	TRBV6-1	TGTGCCAGCAACCCTGACAGTCCCTCGGAAAAACTGTTTTTT	CASNPDSPSEKLFF
.	TRBJ1-2	.	TRBV6-5	TGTGCCAGCAGTTACCTCGACAGGAGAAACTATGGCTACACCTTC	CASSYLDRRNYGYTF
.	TRBJ2-7	few	TRBV6-5	TGTGCCAGCAGTCCGCAGGGTAAGCGCGAGCAGTACTTC	CASSPQGKREQYF
.	TRBJ2-7	.	TRBV5-4	TGTGCCAGCAGTCTGGCCGGGATAGACCCCTACGAGCAGTACTTC	CASSLAGIDPYEQYF
TRBD2	TRBJ2-3	.	TRBV7-2	TGTGCCAGCAGCAGCGGGGGGGCTCTCGATACGCAGTATTTT	CASSSGGALDTQYF
.	TRBJ1-5	.	TRBV19	TGTGCCAGTAGTATAGACAGAACAGGTAGCAATCAGCCCCAGCATTTT	CASSIDRTGSNQPQHF
TRBD2	TRBJ2-5	.	TRBV7-6	TGTGCCAGCAGCTTAGCAGCGGCTAGCGGACAAGAGACCCAGTACTTC	CASSLAAASGQETQYF
TRBD1	TRBJ1-2	.	TRBV7-9	TGTTCCAGCAGAGACAACCGGGACAGGGGGTTCTCAAACTATGGCTACACCTTC	CSSRDNRDRGFSNYGYTF
.	TRBJ1-6	.	TRBV27	TGTGCCAGCAGTTTCACCCGACAGGTCTCCTATAATTCACCCCTCCACTTT	CASSFTRQVSYNSPLHF
.	TRBJ1-6	.	TRBV5-4	TGTGCCAGCAGCTTGTGGGGCTGGCTTTCACCCCTCCACTTT	CASSLWGWLSPLHF
.	TRBJ2-3	.	TRBV9	TGTGCCAGCAGCGTAGTTGGGAGTTCTGCAGATACGCAGTATTTT	CASSVVGSSADTQYF
.	TRBJ2-1	.	TRBV7-9	TGTGCCAGCAGCTTCCCAGGCTCCTACAATGAGCAGTTCTTC	CASSFPGSYNEQFF
.	TRBJ1-6	.	TRBV6-5	TGTGCCAGCAGCCCAGGGTCGCGGTCACCCCTCCACTTT	CASSPGSRSPLHF
.	TRBJ1-1	.	TRBV25-1	TGTGCCAGCATCCGGAGGCGGGGGGCTGCCACTGAAGCTTTCTTT	CASIRRRGAATEAFF